This T cell receptor (beta chain) was captured by sequencing in a study of T cells in women clearing cervical HPV infection. The wider study: Controls gave blood once infection was undetectable; cases at lesion identification.

Germline CDR1 ENHRY, CDR2 SYGVKD. Trimming removed 3 bases at V and 5 bases at J, with 13 bases between. The CDR3 sequence is 14 residues long. General study points: Cases carried less TRBV6-7 than controls: 0.11% versus 0.16%.

Of note for this clone: Antigen unknown. The missing CDR3 end, 3 residues past where the read stops, is filled in from the germline J gene.

Assay: immunoSEQ multiplex PCR; the TCRdb copy retains only in-frame clones and omits some. The repertoire table contains 7,500 to 10,000 clones. The clonotype comes from a woman aged 18 to 75 with a cervical HPV16 infection that either progressed to CIN3+ or cleared (not recorded which). The rearrangement joins TRBV10-3 to TRBJ2-5; a weak D match, TRBD2 (6 bases). Sequenced material: blood buffy coat. The part of the CDR3 DNA that was read is TGTGCCATCAGTGACGGGGGATCCGCGGAGACC. Protein product: CAISDGGSAET. The entire CDR3 reads CAISDGGSAETQYF.